The clone carrying this T cell receptor (beta chain) was observed a few times. The data belong to a study of blood T cell repertoires in COVID-19. After removal of 2 bases from V and 10 bases from J, the junction contained 7 bases not matched to a gene. The CDR3 length is 15 residues. Germline V gene lookup returns CDR1 SGHDT and CDR2 YYEEEE. Using immunoSEQ multiplex PCR, the repertoire was profiled, and TCRdb retains in-frame clones only, with some absent. This table holds around 150,000 clones, 70% to 90% found once. The V call is TRBV5-6, the J call TRBJ1-6; TRBD1 matches 9 bases. What was sequenced was peripheral blood. This clonotype originated in a human donor in a cohort sampled during active COVID-19. For the CDR3, the DNA is TGTGCCAGCAGCTTTCCGGGACAGGGAGACTCACCCCTCCACTTT. As protein: CASSFPGQGDSPLHF. The full variable domain, in which reference TRBV5-6 and TRBJ1-6 provide the parts outside the CDR3, is DAGVTQSPTHLIKTRGQQVTLRCSPKSGHDTVSWYQQALGQGPQFIFQYYEEEERQRGNFPDRFSGHQFPNYSSELNVNALLLGDSALYLCASSFPGQGDSPLHFGNGTRLTVT.